Listed below are T cell receptor beta chains from one sample, sequenced in a study of T cell responses to AZD1222 COVID-19 vaccine. Sequencing was performed with immunoSEQ multiplex PCR; in TCRdb, only in-frame clones are kept and a portion is missing. The sample shows some 54,000 clones, nearly 90% of them seen only once. The source material was peripheral blood, sampled on day 0 of AZD1222 vaccination. All receptors come from an adult in good health. Each CDR3 is given with its conserved first and last residue. The D gene is left open where the match is weak.

J: TRBJ2-1
V: TRBV27
D: TRBD2
CDR3: CASTPGASGGPEQFF

J: TRBJ2-1
V: TRBV9
D: NA
CDR3: CASSVEGRDNEQFF

J: TRBJ2-7
V: TRBV21-1
D: NA
CDR3: CASRGGTYEQYF

J: TRBJ2-7
V: TRBV14
D: TRBD1
CDR3: CASSQGTGRVAYEQYF

J: TRBJ2-1
V: TRBV3-1/TRBV3-2
D: NA
CDR3: CASSQVLTSHNEQFF

J: TRBJ1-4
V: TRBV7-2
D: NA
CDR3: CASSSDTVELFF

J: TRBJ2-2
V: TRBV10-3
D: TRBD1
CDR3: CAIRITGTVPGELFF

J: TRBJ1-1
V: TRBV19
D: NA
CDR3: CASSMYESVNTEAFF

J: TRBJ1-2
V: TRBV19
D: TRBD1
CDR3: CASSPGQAANYGYTF

J: TRBJ1-2
V: TRBV9
D: NA
CDR3: CASSVEGVYNYGYTF

J: TRBJ1-5
V: TRBV2
D: NA
CDR3: CASRATGIFSNQPQHF

J: TRBJ2-1
V: TRBV24-1
D: NA
CDR3: CATSDSGAGVENEQFF

J: TRBJ1-5
V: TRBV6-5
D: NA
CDR3: CASSHGGGQPQHF

J: TRBJ2-1
V: TRBV30
D: NA
CDR3: CAWSGQGGDEQFF

J: TRBJ2-7
V: TRBV5-8
D: TRBD1
CDR3: CASSFTGTGESYEQYF

J: TRBJ2-2
V: TRBV5-1
D: NA
CDR3: CASSLGMNTGELFF

J: TRBJ1-1
V: TRBV4-1
D: NA
CDR3: CASSQEGTDEAFF

J: TRBJ2-1
V: TRBV5-1
D: NA
CDR3: CASSLGGDEQFF

J: TRBJ2-5
V: TRBV14
D: TRBD1
CDR3: CASSPRQGQETQYF

J: TRBJ2-1
V: TRBV24-1
D: NA
CDR3: CATSDSKGVYNEQFF

J: TRBJ1-1
V: TRBV12-3/TRBV12-4
D: NA
CDR3: CASSLYTEAFF

J: TRBJ2-3
V: TRBV9
D: TRBD2
CDR3: CASSVSGGAEDTQYF

J: TRBJ1-2
V: TRBV24-1
D: NA
CDR3: CATSDSGQHYGYTF

J: TRBJ2-1
V: TRBV7-2
D: NA
CDR3: CASSLGLGLYNEQFF

J: TRBJ1-1
V: TRBV5-5
D: TRBD1
CDR3: CASSFHGQGMTEAFF

J: TRBJ1-2
V: TRBV21-1
D: NA
CDR3: CASRGRCQGEAYGYTF

J: TRBJ1-2
V: TRBV21-1
D: NA
CDR3: CASSNKTGGAEGYTF

J: TRBJ1-5
V: TRBV2
D: NA
CDR3: CASGGMDNQPQHF

J: TRBJ2-3
V: TRBV7-9
D: NA
CDR3: CASSYTLALRGADTQYF

J: TRBJ1-2
V: TRBV4-2
D: NA
CDR3: CASSQDLAVSRSPLSGYTF

J: TRBJ1-1
V: TRBV6-5
D: NA
CDR3: CASSYSRTAEAFF

J: TRBJ2-5
V: TRBV7-2
D: TRBD1
CDR3: CASSWVKAGGETQYF

J: TRBJ2-5
V: TRBV7-9
D: NA
CDR3: CASSGRETQYF

J: TRBJ1-2
V: TRBV19
D: TRBD1
CDR3: CASSIGGRQGPYGYTF

J: TRBJ1-2
V: TRBV21-1
D: NA
CDR3: CASSKGHGGYTF

J: TRBJ2-6
V: TRBV19
D: TRBD1
CDR3: CASSMWAGGISGANVLTF

J: TRBJ2-1
V: TRBV6-5
D: NA
CDR3: CASSYQTASSYNEQFF

J: TRBJ2-5
V: TRBV6-2/TRBV6-3
D: NA
CDR3: CASSREAHETQYF